The T cell receptor (beta chain) described here comes from a study of long-term antiretroviral therapy in people with HIV. Sequencing relied on immunoSEQ assay v3.0, run at survey level. TCRdb's table, derived via immunoSEQ multiplex PCR, lists solely in-frame clones and lacks some. The sample lists 25,000 or so clones, 78% occurring once. Trimming pared 3 bases from V and 5 bases from J, leaving 13 bases between. Germline V gene lookup returns CDR1 SEHNR and CDR2 FQNEAQ (reference sequence). The CDR3 length is 14 residues. The receptor comes from a man aged 18 to 29 with HIV. Material: unsorted PBMCs, obtained 1.5 years before starting antiretroviral therapy. The gene calls are TRBV7-9 and TRBJ1-1; D not resolved. CDR3 residues: CASSFEMMGTEAFF. CDR3 sequence (DNA): TGTGCCAGCAGCTTTGAGATGATGGGGACTGAAGCTTTCTTT.